This T cell receptor beta chain was identified during a study of blood T cell repertoires in COVID-19. Study summary: Acute and convalescent COVID-19 samples came from the United States, Italy and Spain. PBMCs, B-cell-depleted T cells, or T cells provided the cDNA or gDNA that made up the material.

Germline assignment: CDR1 SNHLY and CDR2 FYNNEI. V was clipped by 2 bases and J by 6 bases; unmatched bases: 10. The CDR3 is 17 residues long. Sequenced by immunoSEQ multiplex PCR; TCRdb stores in-frame clones only, minus some. The table includes some 220,000 clones, over 75% detected once. In Seattle, patients joined the study during active infection and were tracked longitudinally. This TCR was recovered from a man between 50 and 59 years old with COVID-19, enrolled during active disease. The V and J genes are TRBV2 and TRBJ2-1, with 10 bases identical to TRBD1. The sequencing sample was made of peripheral blood. This CDR3 is CASSERGGTGEFNEQFF. In DNA, the CDR3 is TGTGCCAGCAGTGAACGTGGGGGGACAGGGGAATTCAATGAGCAGTTCTTC.